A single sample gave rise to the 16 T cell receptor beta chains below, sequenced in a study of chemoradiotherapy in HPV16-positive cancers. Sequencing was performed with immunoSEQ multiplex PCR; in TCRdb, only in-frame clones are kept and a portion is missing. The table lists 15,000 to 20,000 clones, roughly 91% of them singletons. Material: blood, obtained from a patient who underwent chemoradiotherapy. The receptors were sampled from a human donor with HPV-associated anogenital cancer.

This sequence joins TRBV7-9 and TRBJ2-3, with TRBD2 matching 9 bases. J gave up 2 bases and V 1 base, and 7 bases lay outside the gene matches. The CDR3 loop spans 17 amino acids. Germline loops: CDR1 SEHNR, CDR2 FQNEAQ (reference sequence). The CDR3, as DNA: TGTGCCAGCAGCTTAGATTGGCTAGCGGGACCCACAGATACGCAGTATTTT. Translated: CASSLDWLAGPTDTQYF.

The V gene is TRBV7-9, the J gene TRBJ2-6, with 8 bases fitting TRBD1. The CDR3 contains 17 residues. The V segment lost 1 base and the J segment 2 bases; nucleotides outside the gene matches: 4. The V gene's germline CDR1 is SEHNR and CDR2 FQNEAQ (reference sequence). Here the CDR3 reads CASSLGTGTAGANVLTF. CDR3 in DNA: TGTGCCAGCAGCTTAGGGACAGGGACTGCTGGGGCCAACGTCCTGACTTTC.

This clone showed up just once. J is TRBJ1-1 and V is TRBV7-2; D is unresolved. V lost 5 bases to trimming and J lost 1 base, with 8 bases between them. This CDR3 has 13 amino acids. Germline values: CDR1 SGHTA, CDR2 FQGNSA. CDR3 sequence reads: CASSRKANTEAFF. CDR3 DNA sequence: TGTGCCAGCAGCCGCAAAGCGAACACTGAAGCTTTCTTT.

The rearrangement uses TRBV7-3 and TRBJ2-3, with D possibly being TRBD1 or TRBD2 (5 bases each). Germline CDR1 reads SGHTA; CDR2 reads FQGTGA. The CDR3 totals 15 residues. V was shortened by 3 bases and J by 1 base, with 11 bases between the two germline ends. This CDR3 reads CASSLGPRGTDTQYF. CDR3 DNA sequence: TGTGCCAGCAGCTTGGGACCTCGAGGCACAGATACGCAGTATTTT.

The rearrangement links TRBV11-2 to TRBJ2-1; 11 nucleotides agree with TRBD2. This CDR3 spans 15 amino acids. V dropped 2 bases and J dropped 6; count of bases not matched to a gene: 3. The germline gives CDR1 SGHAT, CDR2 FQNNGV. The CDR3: CASSLKGLAGNEQFF. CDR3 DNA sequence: TGTGCCAGCAGCTTAAAAGGACTAGCGGGCAATGAGCAGTTCTTC.

CDR3: CASSLGASGNTIYF. CDR3 bases: TGTGCCAGCAGCTTAGGGGCCTCTGGAAACACCATATATTTT. V gene TRBV7-9 combines with J gene TRBJ1-3; D is unresolved. The CDR3 is made up of 14 amino acids. Germline assignment: CDR1 SEHNR and CDR2 FQNEAQ (reference sequence). V was clipped by 1 base and J by 0 bases, with 4 bases between them.

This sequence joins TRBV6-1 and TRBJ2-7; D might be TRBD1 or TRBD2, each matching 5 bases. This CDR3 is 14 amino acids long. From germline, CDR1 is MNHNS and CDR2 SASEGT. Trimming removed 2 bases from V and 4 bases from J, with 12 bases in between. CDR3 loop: CASSEQWGTYEQYF. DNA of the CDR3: TGTGCCAGCAGTGAACAATGGGGGACGTACGAGCAGTACTTC.

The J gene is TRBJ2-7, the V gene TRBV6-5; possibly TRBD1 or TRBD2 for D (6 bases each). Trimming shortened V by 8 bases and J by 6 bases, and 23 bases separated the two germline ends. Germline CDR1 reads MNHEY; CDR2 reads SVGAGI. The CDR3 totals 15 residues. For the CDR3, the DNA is TGTGCCAGCTACACGACTAGGGGGAAAGCCAGCGAGCAGTACTTC. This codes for CASYTTRGKASEQYF.

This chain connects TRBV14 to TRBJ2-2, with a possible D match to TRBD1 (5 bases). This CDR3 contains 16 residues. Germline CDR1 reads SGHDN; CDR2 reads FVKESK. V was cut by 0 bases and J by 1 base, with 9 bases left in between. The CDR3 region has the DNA TGTGCCAGCAGCCAAGATGGGGCAGGGAACACCGGGGAGCTGTTTTTT. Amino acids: CASSQDGAGNTGELFF.

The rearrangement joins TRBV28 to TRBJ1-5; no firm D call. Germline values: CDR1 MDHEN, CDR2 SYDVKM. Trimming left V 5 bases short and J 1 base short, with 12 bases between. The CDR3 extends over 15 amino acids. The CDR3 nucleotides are TGTGCCAGCAGTCGACGGTTTCGGAGCAATCAGCCCCAGCATTTT. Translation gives CASSRRFRSNQPQHF.

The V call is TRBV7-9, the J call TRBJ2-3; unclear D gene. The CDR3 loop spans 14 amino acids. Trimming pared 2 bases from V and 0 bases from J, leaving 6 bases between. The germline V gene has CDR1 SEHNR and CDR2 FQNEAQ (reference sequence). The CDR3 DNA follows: TGTGCCAGCAGCTTATCGAAGAGCACAGATACGCAGTATTTT. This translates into CASSLSKSTDTQYF.

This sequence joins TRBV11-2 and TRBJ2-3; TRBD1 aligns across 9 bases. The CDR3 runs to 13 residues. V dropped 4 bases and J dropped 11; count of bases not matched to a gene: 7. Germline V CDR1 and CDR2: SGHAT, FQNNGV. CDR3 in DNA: TGTGCCAGCAGCTCCGACAGGGGGTTGTGGCAGTATTTT. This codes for CASSSDRGLWQYF. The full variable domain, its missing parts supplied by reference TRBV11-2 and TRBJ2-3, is EAGVAQSPRYKIIEKRQSVAFWCNPISGHATLYWYQQILGQGPKLLIQFQNNGVVDDSQLPKDRFSAERLKGVDSTLKIQPAKLEDSAVYLCASSSDRGLWQYFGPGTRLTVL.

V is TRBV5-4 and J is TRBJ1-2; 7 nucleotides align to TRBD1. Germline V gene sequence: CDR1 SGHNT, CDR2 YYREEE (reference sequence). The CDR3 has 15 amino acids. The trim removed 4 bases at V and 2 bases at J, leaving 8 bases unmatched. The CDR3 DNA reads TGTGCCAGCAGCCCCGGGACAGCAGCAAACTATGGCTACACCTTC. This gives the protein CASSPGTAANYGYTF.

The CDR3, as DNA: TGCGCCAGCAGTGATAAGAGATACAAGGGCACAGATACGCAGTATTTT. Translating gives CASSDKRYKGTDTQYF. This chain connects TRBV10-1 to TRBJ2-3; D uncertain. Trimming left V 3 bases short and J 1 base short, with 14 bases between. The germline V gene has CDR1 WNHNN and CDR2 SYGVQD (reference sequence). This CDR3 contains 16 residues.

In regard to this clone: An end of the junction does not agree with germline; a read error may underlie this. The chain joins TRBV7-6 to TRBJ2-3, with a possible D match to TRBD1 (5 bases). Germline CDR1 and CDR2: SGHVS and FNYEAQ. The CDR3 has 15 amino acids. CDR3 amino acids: CASSLELRGTDTQYF. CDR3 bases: TGTGCCAGCAGCTTAGAGTTAAGGGGCACGGATACGCAGTATTTT.

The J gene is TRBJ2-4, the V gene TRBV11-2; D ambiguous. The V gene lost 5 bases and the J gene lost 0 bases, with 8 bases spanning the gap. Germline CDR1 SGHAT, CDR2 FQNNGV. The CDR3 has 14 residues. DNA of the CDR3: TGTGCCAGCAGCCGGGTAGAAGCCAAAAACATTCAGTACTTC. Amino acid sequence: CASSRVEAKNIQYF. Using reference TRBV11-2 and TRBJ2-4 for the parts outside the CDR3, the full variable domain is EAGVAQSPRYKIIEKRQSVAFWCNPISGHATLYWYQQILGQGPKLLIQFQNNGVVDDSQLPKDRFSAERLKGVDSTLKIQPAKLEDSAVYLCASSRVEAKNIQYFGAGTRLSVL.